Presented here are 7 T cell receptor beta chains from one specimen sequenced in a study of shared clonotypes between healthy human individuals. Profiled with immunoSEQ multiplex PCR; TCRdb holds only in-frame clones, not every one. The sample shows 1,400,000 or so clones, less than 99% of them seen only once. What was sequenced was naive CD4+ T cells sorted from blood. Subset here: CD45RA+ positively selected. The source of these receptors is a man aged 30 to 45 in good health.

The gene calls are TRBV7-9 and TRBJ2-2, with D unclear. The CDR3 has 15 residues. Trimming pared 5 bases from V and 0 bases from J, leaving 10 bases between. In germline, CDR1 is SEHNR, CDR2 FQNEAQ (reference sequence). This CDR3 is CASSPTPPNTGELFF. In DNA form, the CDR3 reads TGTGCCAGCAGCCCGACCCCACCGAACACCGGGGAGCTGTTTTTT.

The chain couples TRBV6-5 to TRBJ2-2; D might be TRBD1 (6 bases). Deletions cut 6 bases from V and 4 bases from J, with 9 bases between. This CDR3 has 13 residues. Germline V CDR1 and CDR2: MNHEY, SVGAGI. For the CDR3, the DNA is TGTGCCAGCAGACTACAGGGCACCGGGGAGCTGTTTTTT. Translating gives CASRLQGTGELFF.

This rearrangement joins TRBV29-1 to TRBJ2-1, with 10 bases matching TRBD1. Germline CDR1 SQVTM, CDR2 ANQGSEA. The J segment lost 8 bases and the V segment lost 6 bases, leaving 7 bases of the junction unmatched. The CDR3 runs to 13 residues. CDR3 DNA: TGCAGCGTGACAGGGGGCGCTAGTTATGAGCAGTTCTTC. This gives the protein CSVTGGASYEQFF.

The chain joins TRBV27 to TRBJ2-1; D gene ambiguous. The CDR3 is 13 residues long. V was pared by 6 bases and J by 6 bases, with 12 bases between. The germline V gene has CDR1 MNHEY and CDR2 SMNVEV (reference sequence). The CDR3 coding sequence is TGTGCCAGCAGAATGGCCCCGGGCAATGAGCAGTTCTTC. Amino acids: CASRMAPGNEQFF.

This chain links TRBV7-2 with TRBJ2-7; D is unresolved. In germline, CDR1 is SGHTA, CDR2 FQGNSA. The CDR3 covers 14 residues. V lost 1 base and J lost 2, with 9 bases in between. CDR3 nucleotides: TGTGCCAGCAGCTTAGGTGGGCCTACCTACGAGCAGTACTTC. As protein: CASSLGGPTYEQYF.

The chain uses TRBV11-2 and TRBJ1-4; weak D call: TRBD1 (5 bases). There are 14 residues in the CDR3. Germline V gene sequence: CDR1 SGHAT, CDR2 FQNNGV. V lost 5 bases to trimming and J lost 7 bases, with 14 bases between them. The DNA for the CDR3 is TGTGCCAGCAGCCTCGACGGGGGAGGTGAAAAACTGTTTTTT. It encodes CASSLDGGGEKLFF.

The chain carries TRBV27 and TRBJ2-7; 7 nucleotides align to TRBD2. CDR1 MNHEY and CDR2 SMNVEV come from the germline V gene (reference sequence). Losses at the gene ends were 2 bases for V and 2 bases for J; bases not matched to a gene: 6. This CDR3 has 15 amino acids. CDR3: CASSLRGGRPYEQYF. The CDR3 DNA sequence: TGTGCCAGCAGTTTACGGGGCGGGAGACCCTACGAGCAGTACTTC.